This note documents a single TCR beta chain sequence. Antigen: not known. Assay: immunoSEQ multiplex PCR; the TCRdb copy retains only in-frame clones and omits some. The sample yields 650,000 to 700,000 clones, about 90% seen once. The CDR3 is made up of 13 amino acids. In germline, CDR1 is SGHTA, CDR2 FQGNSA. Trimming removed 0 bases from V and 7 bases from J, with 10 bases in between. The sample is drawn from a study of shared clonotypes between healthy human individuals. Findings and caveats of the study: What rarefaction showed was incomplete sorted-subset sequencing despite large depth.

The J gene is TRBJ2-7, the V gene TRBV7-2, with no clear D. This receptor was taken from a man in his late teens or twenties in good health. Some clones in this sample may be carry-over from other donors' samples. The sequencing input was memory CD8+ T cells from PBMCs. Subset described: CD45RO+ cells pooled with CCR7-negative TemRA cells. CDR3 region: CASSLASREEQYF. In nucleotides, the CDR3 is TGTGCCAGCAGCTTAGCCAGTAGAGAAGAGCAGTACTTC. Variable domain in full (rest from reference TRBV7-2 and TRBJ2-7): GAGVSQSPSNKVTEKGKDVELRCDPISGHTALYWYRQSLGQGLEFLIYFQGNSAPDKSGLPSDRFSAERTGGSVSTLTIQRTQQEDSAVYLCASSLASREEQYFGPGTRLTVT.